The 20 T cell receptor beta chains reported below all come from one sample, sequenced in a study of cytomegalovirus exposure and HLA in healthy donors. PCR employed 60 Vbeta and 13 Jbeta primers. Measured with immunoSEQ multiplex PCR; TCRdb has only the in-frame clones, and not every one. The sample has around 150,000 clones, 75% to 85% seen once. What was sequenced was PBMCs. These receptors all stem from a woman between 45 and 60 years old in good health and CMV-seropositive.

This clone was seen once. The rearrangement links TRBV18 to TRBJ1-5; D is ambiguous. The CDR3 is made up of 15 amino acids. V lost 3 bases and J 3 bases, leaving 12 bases between the germline ends. Germline CDR1 reads KGHSH; CDR2 reads LQKENI. This CDR3 is CASSPLAGYNQPQHF. The CDR3, as DNA: TGTGCCAGCTCACCTCTCGCAGGTTACAATCAGCCCCAGCATTTT.

The DNA for the CDR3 is TGTGCCAGCAGATACTCTAGCGACGAGCAGTACTTC. It specifies CASRYSSDEQYF. The chain employs TRBV28 and TRBJ2-7; TRBD2 might be the D (6 bases). Germline CDR1 and CDR2: MDHEN and SYDVKM. CDR3 size: 12 residues. V lost 6 bases and J 5 bases, leaving 11 bases between the germline ends.

The V and J genes are TRBV5-4 and TRBJ2-5, with TRBD2 matching over 14 bases. CDR1 and CDR2 (germline): SGHNT, YYREEE (reference sequence). The CDR3 is 17 residues long. J was trimmed by 1 base and V by 3 bases; bases with no gene match: 5. As DNA, the CDR3 is TGTGCCAGCAGCTCGATGACTAGCGGGGGGGTCCAAGAGACCCAGTACTTC. Protein product: CASSSMTSGGVQETQYF. The whole variable domain, filled in from reference TRBV5-4 and TRBJ2-5, reads ETGVTQSPTHLIKTRGQQVTLRCSSQSGHNTVSWYQQALGQGPQFIFQYYREEENGRGNFPPRFSGLQFPNYSSELNVNALELDDSALYLCASSSMTSGGVQETQYFGPGTRLLVL.

This chain joins TRBV7-3 and TRBJ2-1, with a weak D call TRBD1 (5 bases). Germline loops: CDR1 SGHTA, CDR2 FQGTGA. V lost 2 bases, J lost 3 bases, and 5 bases lay in between. The CDR3 spans 13 residues. The CDR3 sequence: CASSLDSYNEQFF. The CDR3 nucleotides read TGTGCCAGCAGCTTAGACAGCTACAATGAGCAGTTCTTC.

The V gene is TRBV5-1, the J gene TRBJ2-5, with 10 bases identical to TRBD2. J was trimmed by 2 bases and V by 1 base; bases with no gene match: 5. The CDR3 has 16 amino acids. Germline V lookup: CDR1 SGHRS, CDR2 YFSETQ. CDR3 sequence: CASSLPIAGGQETQYF. CDR3 in DNA: TGCGCCAGCAGCTTGCCAATAGCGGGGGGTCAAGAGACCCAGTACTTC.

This chain uses TRBV7-9 with TRBJ1-2; the match to TRBD1 covers 8 bases. Germline V lookup: CDR1 SEHNR, CDR2 FQNEAQ (reference sequence). The CDR3 sequence is 13 residues long. V was pared by 5 bases and J by 10 bases, with 9 bases of the junction left unmatched. CDR3 in amino acids: CASSLSGQDDYTF. The CDR3 nucleotides read TGTGCCAGCAGCCTTTCGGGACAGGATGACTACACCTTC.

This clone was observed a few times. V usage is TRBV11-2 and J usage is TRBJ2-5, with unresolved D. This CDR3 has 13 amino acids. V was clipped by 2 bases and J by 5 bases, with 9 bases between them. Germline V gene data show CDR1 as SGHAT and CDR2 as FQNNGV. The CDR3: CASSLIFGETQYF. Here the CDR3 DNA reads TGTGCCAGCAGCTTAATATTTGGCGAGACCCAGTACTTC.

DNA of the CDR3: TGTGCCAGCAGTTTAGCCCTAGCGGGAGGGACCGGGGAGCTGTTTTTT. Residues: CASSLALAGGTGELFF. The chain combines TRBV27 with TRBJ2-2; 12 nucleotides line up with TRBD2. The CDR3 has 16 residues. Per the germline V gene, CDR1 is MNHEY and CDR2 is SMNVEV (reference sequence). The V and J ends lost 2 bases and 5 bases, in that order; junction bases with no gene match: 3.

The rearrangement links TRBV11-2 to TRBJ1-1, with a weak D call TRBD1 (5 bases). Germline assignment: CDR1 SGHAT and CDR2 FQNNGV. This CDR3 comprises 13 residues. V was pared by 5 bases and J by 7 bases, with 14 bases between. The CDR3 sequence is CASSPTWTREAFF. The CDR3, as DNA: TGTGCCAGCAGCCCTACGTGGACACGTGAAGCTTTCTTT.

The V call is TRBV5-1, the J call TRBJ2-2, with D unclear. The CDR3 extends over 12 amino acids. Germline values: CDR1 SGHRS, CDR2 YFSETQ. V shed 0 bases and J shed 6 bases, with 3 bases lying between them. The CDR3 spells CASSLGPGELFF. CDR3 in DNA: TGCGCCAGCAGCTTGGGGCCCGGGGAGCTGTTTTTT. Full variable domain (missing parts from reference TRBV5-1 and TRBJ2-2): KAGVTQTPRYLIKTRGQQVTLSCSPISGHRSVSWYQQTPGQGLQFLFEYFSETQRNKGNFPGRFSGRQFSNSRSEMNVSTLELGDSALYLCASSLGPGELFFGEGSRLTVL.

The chain is built from TRBV5-1 and TRBJ2-5; maybe TRBD1 (6 bases). This CDR3 has 14 amino acids. The germline gives CDR1 SGHRS, CDR2 YFSETQ. The V gene lost 0 bases and the J gene lost 2 bases, with 8 bases spanning the gap. DNA for the CDR3: TGCGCCAGCAGCTTGGGGGACATGCAAGAGACCCAGTACTTC. It specifies CASSLGDMQETQYF.

J is TRBJ2-7 and V is TRBV9; 10 bases map to TRBD1. V was clipped by 2 bases and J by 3 bases; unmatched bases: 2. This CDR3 contains 14 residues. The germline V gene encodes CDR1 SGDLS and CDR2 YYNGEE. CDR3 sequence: CASSVGTGVYEQYF. The CDR3 DNA sequence: TGTGCCAGCAGCGTCGGGACAGGGGTCTACGAGCAGTACTTC.

As concerns this clone: This CDR3 is also generated by other DNA sequences in the sample. The J gene is TRBJ2-5, the V gene TRBV7-3; D not resolved. The CDR3 has 14 residues. The germline gives CDR1 SGHTA, CDR2 FQGTGA. Trimming removed 2 bases from V and 0 bases from J, with 7 bases in between. CDR3 in DNA: TGTGCCAGCAGCTTAGGCGGAGACCAAGAGACCCAGTACTTC. Its translation is CASSLGGDQETQYF.

The chain joins TRBV7-6 to TRBJ2-1; the match to TRBD1 covers 7 bases. Germline CDR1 reads SGHVS; CDR2 reads FNYEAQ. Losses at the gene ends were 6 bases for V and 3 bases for J; bases not matched to a gene: 20. The CDR3 runs 19 residues. This chain's CDR3 is CASSPDRVTFLGGYNEQFF. CDR3 in DNA: TGTGCCAGCAGTCCCGACAGGGTGACGTTCCTAGGAGGCTACAATGAGCAGTTCTTC.

The gene calls are TRBV28 and TRBJ1-1; D remains ambiguous. The CDR3 consists of 13 residues. V gave up 6 bases and J gave up 5 bases, with 13 bases separating them. Germline CDR1 reads MDHEN; CDR2 reads SYDVKM. The CDR3, as DNA: TGTGCCAGCAGCTTGGACGGGGTGACTGAAGCTTTCTTT. Its translation: CASSLDGVTEAFF.

The chain uses TRBV5-1 and TRBJ1-3; 8 nucleotides align to TRBD1. CDR3 length: 15 residues. The V gene's germline CDR1 is SGHRS and CDR2 YFSETQ. V trimming: 5 bases; J trimming: 1 base; junction bases outside the gene matches: 5. CDR3 loop: CASSPQGASGNTIYF. The CDR3 DNA reads TGCGCCAGCAGTCCGCAGGGGGCTTCTGGAAACACCATATATTTT.

DNA of the CDR3: TGTGCCAGCAGCCCTACTTACGGGGGTGGAACAGATACGCAGTATTTT. Protein sequence: CASSPTYGGGTDTQYF. The V gene is TRBV5-6, the J gene TRBJ2-3; possibly TRBD2 for D (6 bases). The length of the CDR3 is 16 residues. Germline values: CDR1 SGHDT, CDR2 YYEEEE. V was clipped by 4 bases and J by 3 bases, with 18 bases between them.

The chain couples TRBV5-8 to TRBJ1-6, with 8 bases fitting TRBD1. Germline assignment: CDR1 SGHTS and CDR2 YDEGEE. This CDR3 region has 15 residues. With 3 bases clipped from V and 7 bases from J, the junction kept 6 bases outside the gene matches. The CDR3 DNA reads TGTGCCAGCAGCTCCCAGGGGGCTCGGAATTCACCCCTCCACTTT. It encodes CASSSQGARNSPLHF.

The genes are TRBV18 and TRBJ2-5; no clear D gene. V lost 5 bases to trimming and J lost 5 bases, with 15 bases between them. Germline V gene data show CDR1 as KGHSH and CDR2 as LQKENI. This CDR3 is built from 14 residues. The CDR3 spells CASSNRVVGETQYF. CDR3 coding DNA: TGTGCCAGCTCAAACCGAGTCGTCGGGGAGACCCAGTACTTC.

The gene calls are TRBV5-1 and TRBJ2-4, with D hard to call. The V end lost 2 bases, the J end lost 6 bases, and 15 bases lay between the germline ends. Per the germline V gene, CDR1 is SGHRS and CDR2 is YFSETQ. This CDR3 has 15 residues. CDR3 region: CASSFGSPAGNIQYF. Here the CDR3 DNA reads TGCGCCAGCAGCTTTGGGTCTCCCGCAGGAAACATTCAGTACTTC.